The clone carrying this T cell receptor beta chain appeared a single time. Its antigen is as yet unknown. The germline CDR1 and CDR2 sequences are DFQATT and SNEGSKA (reference sequence). This CDR3 region has 11 residues. Trimming cost V 3 bases and J 4 bases, with 6 bases left between them. Treatment reported: around 19 received Ad26.COV2.S at low or high dose, single or two shots; 5 received placebo; per-sample allocation not given. Each sample was drawn 63 days after the first injection (of vaccine or placebo). This person who donated was an adult of 18-55 years in Boston. TCRdb keeps only in-frame clones here, not all; method: immunoSEQ multiplex PCR. This table has hundreds of thousands of clones, 88% appearing once. The sample comes from a study of Ad26.COV2.S vaccination and SARS-CoV-2 variants. The overall study: Donor joined the COV1001 Ad26.COV2.S trial arm.

General study points: The TCR breadth and depth analyses may have produced an underestimate of total T cell responses. Responses of spike-specific T cells (both CD8+ and CD4+) reportedly showed substantial breadth after vaccination.

The sequences come from peripheral blood, collected in a trial of Ad26.COV2.S vaccine versus placebo. This sequence originates from a person between 18 and 65 years old who received the Ad26.COV2.S COVID-19 vaccine or a placebo. The chain employs TRBV20-1 and TRBJ1-2, with D unresolved. Here the CDR3 DNA reads TGCAGTGCTAGCATGAGCTATGGCTACACCTTC. It is translated as CSASMSYGYTF.